This T cell receptor (beta chain) was recovered during a study of cytomegalovirus exposure and HLA in healthy donors. Study-wide context: For the approximately 420 genotyped donors, about 81% fell within the Caucasian-associated ancestry cluster.

The PCR contained 60 Vbeta and 13 Jbeta primers. The assay was immunoSEQ multiplex PCR, and TCRdb's table has in-frame clones only and misses some. The table has about 120,000 clones, about 81% seen once. The CDR3 contains 15 residues. Unmatched junction bases numbered 6, after V lost 4 bases and J lost 1 base. Looked up from germline, CDR1 is KGHSH and CDR2 is LQKENI. V and J are TRBV18 and TRBJ1-1, with 7 bases lining up with TRBD1. The sample comprised PBMCs. The TCR originated in a middle-aged man in good health and CMV-seronegative. Written as DNA, the CDR3 is TGTGCCAGCTCACAGGGACAGCTACAGAACACTGAAGCTTTCTTT. This gives the protein CASSQGQLQNTEAFF.